This T cell receptor (beta chain) was recorded in a study of cytomegalovirus exposure and HLA in healthy donors. Study-wide results and caveats: Within the data, a cluster of highly shared sequence variants was likely a sequencing artifact. HLA allele associations emerged for around 15,000 TCR beta sequences in a later analysis, at 0.05 false discovery rate.

Concerning this clone itself: Its antigen is unknown.

This CDR3 spans 16 amino acids. Germline trimming cut 5 bases from V and 4 bases from J; bases unmatched to any gene: 11. Germline V CDR1 and CDR2: SQVTM, ANQGSEA. Primers: 60 Vbeta forward and 13 Jbeta reverse. The assay was immunoSEQ multiplex PCR, and TCRdb's table has in-frame clones only and misses some. This sample has around 140,000 clones, with 70% to 80% found just once. J is TRBJ2-2 and V is TRBV29-1, with 9 bases matching TRBD2. The receptor comes from a female donor in good health and CMV-seronegative. Sequenced input: PBMCs. The CDR3 bases are TGCAGCGTTAAAAATTATAGCGGGAGAGGCACCGGGGAGCTGTTTTTT. This sequence encodes CSVKNYSGRGTGELFF.